These 9 T cell receptor beta chains originate from one sample sequenced in a study of T cell responses to AZD1222 COVID-19 vaccine (dated by TCRdb to the early 2020s). The sample's time point, from its label and the paper: about 28 days (+/-7) after the second vaccine dose. Library preparation used the immunoSEQ multiplex PCR assay. TCRdb carries this immuneACCESS record with in-frame sequences only. Its versions omit some clonotypes, under half of them owing to an unresolved V gene in the studies checked, with the rest unexplained. The sample table lists 40,000 or so clones, roughly 88% of them with a count of one. About 20% of the sample goes to the ten largest clones. Material: peripheral blood, obtained 28 days after the second AZD1222 dose. These receptors originate from an adult who received the AZD1222 COVID-19 vaccine.

The chain employs TRBV5-1 and TRBJ1-6; 9 positions match TRBD1. CDR1 is SGHRS, CDR2 YFSETQ, per germline. J gave up 9 bases and V 4 bases, and 8 bases lay outside the gene matches. This CDR3 is built from 15 residues. The CDR3 loop reads CASSPGDREFSPLHF. The CDR3 coding sequence is TGCGCCAGCAGCCCCGGGGACAGGGAGTTTTCACCCCTCCACTTT. Filled out from reference TRBV5-1 and TRBJ1-6, the complete variable domain reads KAGVTQTPRYLIKTRGQQVTLSCSPISGHRSVSWYQQTPGQGLQFLFEYFSETQRNKGNFPGRFSGRQFSNSRSEMNVSTLELGDSALYLCASSPGDREFSPLHFGNGTRLTVT.

The J gene is TRBJ2-7, the V gene TRBV7-2; a possible D gene is TRBD1 (6 bases). The CDR3 has 15 residues. V dropped 3 bases and J dropped 4 bases, with 16 bases sitting between them. Germline assignment: CDR1 SGHTA and CDR2 FQGNSA. In nucleotides, the CDR3 is TGTGCCAGCAGCTTCCAGGGGCCCCCTTCGTACGAGCAGTACTTC. This codes for CASSFQGPPSYEQYF.

The CDR3 reads CASSFSGSNQPQHF. As DNA, the CDR3 is TGTGCCAGCAGCTTCTCAGGGAGCAATCAGCCCCAGCATTTT. The gene calls are TRBV11-2 and TRBJ1-5, with a tentative D call TRBD1 (5 bases). Per the germline V gene, CDR1 is SGHAT and CDR2 is FQNNGV. The CDR3 has 14 amino acids. V lost 3 bases, J lost 1 base, and 7 bases lay in between.

CDR3 protein: CASSLEYGPEAFF. The CDR3 DNA is TGCGCCAGCAGCTTGGAATATGGCCCTGAAGCTTTCTTT. The V gene is TRBV5-1, the J gene TRBJ1-1; D unresolved. In germline, CDR1 is SGHRS, CDR2 YFSETQ. Trimming took 0 bases from V and 6 from J, leaving 9 bases between them. This CDR3 is built from 13 residues. The full variable domain, its missing parts supplied by reference TRBV5-1 and TRBJ1-1, is KAGVTQTPRYLIKTRGQQVTLSCSPISGHRSVSWYQQTPGQGLQFLFEYFSETQRNKGNFPGRFSGRQFSNSRSEMNVSTLELGDSALYLCASSLEYGPEAFFGQGTRLTVV.

This chain links TRBV5-1 with TRBJ2-3; D gene uncertain. V was cut by 4 bases and J by 4 bases, with 25 bases left in between. Germline assignment: CDR1 SGHRS and CDR2 YFSETQ. This CDR3 has 18 residues. The CDR3 coding sequence is TGCGCCAGCAGCCCGGGTGGCTCAGGAAGGAGTGGGTCAGATACGCAGTATTTT. Translation gives CASSPGGSGRSGSDTQYF. Using reference TRBV5-1 and TRBJ2-3 for the parts outside the CDR3, the full variable domain is KAGVTQTPRYLIKTRGQQVTLSCSPISGHRSVSWYQQTPGQGLQFLFEYFSETQRNKGNFPGRFSGRQFSNSRSEMNVSTLELGDSALYLCASSPGGSGRSGSDTQYFGPGTRLTVL.

The rearrangement joins TRBV2 to TRBJ1-2, with a possible D match to TRBD1 (6 bases). The CDR3 consists of 12 residues. V dropped 11 bases and J dropped 7 bases, with 17 bases sitting between them. Per germline, CDR1 SNHLY and CDR2 FYNNEI. CDR3 coding DNA: TGTGCCGGCTACTACCAGGGGTCTGGCTACACCTTC. Its translation: CAGYYQGSGYTF.

V and J are TRBV3-1 (or the pseudogene TRBV3-2) and TRBJ2-7; D call uncertain. The CDR3 totals 14 residues. The V gene lost 1 base and the J gene lost 2 bases, with 9 bases spanning the gap. Germline assignment: CDR1 LGHDT and CDR2 YNNKEL (reference sequence). CDR3 sequence: CASSQGAEAYEQYF. CDR3 DNA: TGTGCCAGCAGCCAAGGGGCAGAAGCCTACGAGCAGTACTTC.

V is TRBV5-8 and J is TRBJ1-4, with D perhaps matching TRBD1 (6 bases). The CDR3 is 14 amino acids. The germline gives CDR1 SGHTS, CDR2 YDEGEE. The V gene lost 1 base and the J gene lost 4 bases, with 8 bases spanning the gap. CDR3 sequence reads: CASSLQGFNEKLFF. The CDR3 DNA reads TGTGCCAGCAGCTTGCAGGGGTTTAATGAAAAACTGTTTTTT.

As concerns this clone: Mismatch with germline at one junction end may stem from a read error. The rearrangement joins TRBV11-3 to TRBJ2-5; D is uncertain. Germline-derived CDR1 and CDR2 are SGHNT and YENEEA. The CDR3 is 13 amino acids. Here the CDR3 reads CASSLDPQETQYF. CDR3 coding DNA: TGTGCCAGCAGCCTAGACCCCCAAGAGACCCAGTACTTC.